A selection of T cell receptor beta chains follows, all from one sample in a study of T cells in localized non-small cell lung cancer. Sequencing was performed with immunoSEQ multiplex PCR; in TCRdb, only in-frame clones are kept and a portion is missing. The sample has about 72,000 clones; approximately 84% are singletons. Source: peripheral blood, taken before any cancer treatment. The source is a female donor of 60 years or more with stage I lung adenocarcinoma. The CDR3 runs from the conserved cysteine through the conserved F or W. The D gene is left open where the match is weak. Clone size, where shown, is once, few, many, or a class for clones that have expanded.

clone size: .; J gene: TRBJ2-5; V gene: TRBV5-4; D gene: .; CDR3 protein: CASSPSPGETQYF; CDR3 DNA: TGTGCCAGCTCCCCATCCCCGGGGGAGACCCAGTACTTC
clone size: .; J gene: TRBJ2-7; V gene: TRBV10-3; D gene: TRBD1; CDR3 protein: CAIRGQGSYEQYF; CDR3 DNA: TGTGCCATCAGGGGACAGGGTTCCTACGAGCAGTACTTC
clone size: .; J gene: TRBJ2-1; V gene: TRBV6-1; D gene: TRBD2; CDR3 protein: CAATGTSWTEQFF; CDR3 DNA: TGTGCCGCAACCGGGACTAGTTGGACTGAGCAGTTCTTC
clone size: .; J gene: TRBJ2-1; V gene: TRBV30; D gene: TRBD1; CDR3 protein: CAWSGTLLRQGAGEQFF; CDR3 DNA: TGTGCCTGGAGTGGAACGCTCCTCAGACAGGGGGCGGGTGAGCAGTTCTTC
clone size: .; J gene: TRBJ2-7; V gene: TRBV6-1; D gene: TRBD2; CDR3 protein: CASRGLAGAYEQYF; CDR3 DNA: TGTGCCAGCAGGGGACTAGCGGGAGCCTACGAGCAGTACTTC
clone size: .; J gene: TRBJ1-6; V gene: TRBV5-4; D gene: TRBD1; CDR3 protein: CASSQGQPNNSPLHF; CDR3 DNA: TGTGCCAGCAGCCAGGGACAGCCCAATAATTCACCCCTCCACTTT
clone size: .; J gene: TRBJ2-5; V gene: TRBV11-3; D gene: .; CDR3 protein: CASRGGGSSKTQYF; CDR3 DNA: TGTGCCAGCAGGGGGGGCGGGAGTTCGAAGACCCAGTACTTC
clone size: few; J gene: TRBJ2-7; V gene: TRBV7-9; D gene: .; CDR3 protein: CASSLDGGSREQYF; CDR3 DNA: TGTGCCAGCAGCTTAGACGGCGGGTCGAGGGAGCAGTACTTC
clone size: .; J gene: TRBJ2-7; V gene: TRBV2; D gene: TRBD1; CDR3 protein: CASSPRDRVNEQYF; CDR3 DNA: TGTGCCAGCAGCCCCCGGGACAGGGTCAACGAGCAGTACTTC
clone size: .; J gene: TRBJ2-7; V gene: TRBV19; D gene: TRBD1; CDR3 protein: CASSIVGQGPYEQYF; CDR3 DNA: TGTGCCAGTAGTATAGTGGGACAGGGTCCCTACGAGCAGTACTTC
clone size: .; J gene: TRBJ2-7; V gene: TRBV5-1; D gene: .; CDR3 protein: CASLTSPGTLGEQYF; CDR3 DNA: TGCGCCAGCCTCACCTCACCGGGTACTCTGGGCGAGCAGTACTTC
clone size: .; J gene: TRBJ2-1; V gene: TRBV12-5; D gene: .; CDR3 protein: CASGNDYLRENNEQFF; CDR3 DNA: TGTGCTAGTGGCAACGACTACCTCCGGGAGAACAATGAGCAGTTCTTC
clone size: .; J gene: TRBJ1-1; V gene: TRBV6-1; D gene: .; CDR3 protein: CASSERPIGGGTEAFF; CDR3 DNA: TGTGCCAGCAGTGAAAGGCCTATAGGGGGTGGCACTGAAGCTTTCTTT